These 18 T cell receptor beta chains originate from one sample sequenced in a study of regulatory T cells in long-lasting Graves disease. Arm-PCR of CDR3 regions with iRepertoire HTBI primers generated TCR beta libraries. TCRdb re-called the multiplex PCR reads with MiXCR, one entry per CDR3 protein. The top ten hold about 15% of the sample, which has over 400,000 distinct CDR3 sequences, roughly 15% seen once. Time point: newly diagnosed GD, antithyroid drugs for less than 3 months. Following extraction of RNA from PBMCs, that RNA was used to make the TCR library. These data also formed part of another study, on T cells in Graves' hyperthyroidism and ophthalmopathy.

Material: peripheral blood mononuclear cells (PBMCs), obtained at new diagnosis, from a patient treated with antithyroid drugs. These TCRs come from a woman in her 50s with Graves disease.

This clonotype was detected only a few times. The chain links TRBV27 to TRBJ1-6, with 9 bases lining up with TRBD1. J gave up 12 bases and V 2 bases, and 5 bases lay outside the gene matches. The germline V gene has CDR1 MNHEY and CDR2 SMNVEV (reference sequence). This CDR3 spans 14 amino acids. CDR3 sequence reads: CASSLGTGIEPLHF. DNA of the CDR3: TGTGCCAGCAGTTTAGGGACAGGGATTGAACCCCTCCACTTT.

For this clonotype: This may be a read error: a much more frequent sequence differs by one nucleotide. This likely comes from a read error, as the CDR3 has no conserved phenylalanine or tryptophan at its end. This chain joins TRBV11-2 and TRBJ2-3; 7 bases are a match to TRBD2. The CDR3 sequence is 16 residues long. Germline V CDR1 and CDR2: SGHAT, FQNNGV. The ends lost 1 base at V and 7 bases at J; junction bases unmatched: 11. The CDR3 nucleotides are TGTGCCAGCAGCTTAGCTGTCGGGGAGGGCGGATATACGCAGTATCTT. Its protein is CASSLAVGEGGYTQYL.

This clonotype has a handful of counts. V usage is TRBV7-9 and J usage is TRBJ2-1; 10 bases map to TRBD1. The germline V gene has CDR1 SEHNR and CDR2 FQNEAQ (reference sequence). Losses at the gene ends were 7 bases for V and 3 bases for J; bases not matched to a gene: 9. There are 16 residues in the CDR3. The CDR3 region has the DNA TGTGCCAGCAACCCCGGGACAGGGGAATACTACAATGAGCAGTTCTTC. Its translation is CASNPGTGEYYNEQFF.

Comment on this clonotype: A much larger clone is a single base away; this may be a read error. The rearrangement joins TRBV11-2 to TRBJ2-4, with TRBD2 identical over 7 bases. Looked up from germline, CDR1 is SGHAT and CDR2 is FQNNGV. The length of the CDR3 is 15 residues. The CDR3: CASRRAGIFYNEQSF. The CDR3 nucleotides are TGTGCCAGCAGACGAGCGGGAATCTTCTACAATGAGCAGTCCTTC.

This clonotype was detected a few times. This sequence joins TRBV27 and TRBJ2-7; no clear D. Trimming left V 8 bases short and J 4 bases short, with 12 bases between. Germline loops: CDR1 MNHEY, CDR2 SMNVEV (reference sequence). CDR3 length: 12 amino acids. The DNA for the CDR3 is TGTGCCAGCGGTCGCTATTCGTACGAGCAGTACTTC. It yields the protein CASGRYSYEQYF.

This clonotype has at least ten counts. The chain carries TRBV2 and TRBJ2-5; tentative D call: TRBD2 (5 bases). The V end lost 8 bases, the J end lost 7 bases, and 14 bases lay between the germline ends. This CDR3 is 12 amino acids long. CDR1 and CDR2 (germline): SNHLY, FYNNEI. CDR3 bases: TGTGCCAGCGTAAAGGTAGAGGGGACCCAGTACTTC. Translation: CASVKVEGTQYF.

In its sample, this clonotype was seen many times. The CDR3 nucleotides read TGTGCCAGCAGTGAACGGTTTAGGGCCGGGGAGCTGTTTTTT. Amino acids: CASSERFRAGELFF. The chain employs TRBV2 and TRBJ2-2, with unresolved D. Germline V lookup: CDR1 SNHLY, CDR2 FYNNEI. This CDR3 comprises 14 residues. V gave up 2 bases and J gave up 6 bases, with 10 bases separating them.

This clonotype has just a few counts. The chain uses TRBV5-1 and TRBJ2-2, with 8 bases aligning to TRBD1. V lost 4 bases to trimming and J lost 3 bases; unmatched junction nucleotides: 8. Germline V gives CDR1 SGHRS, CDR2 YFSETQ. CDR3 size: 16 residues. The CDR3: CASSRMTGADTGELFF. The CDR3 nucleotides are TGCGCCAGCAGCAGAATGACAGGGGCGGACACCGGGGAGCTGTTTTTT.

Here the CDR3 DNA reads TGTGCCAGCAGACCAGCGGGAGCGGGAGGGGGAGAGACCCAGTACTTC. It is translated as CASRPAGAGGGETQYF. The gene calls are TRBV5-5 and TRBJ2-5, with 10 nucleotides matching TRBD2. V dropped 5 bases and J dropped 4; count of bases not matched to a gene: 11. The CDR3 has 16 amino acids. Germline V gene sequence: CDR1 SGHKS, CDR2 YYEKEE (reference sequence).

This clonotype was counted at least ten times. V is TRBV27 and J is TRBJ1-5; D is unclear. V was trimmed by 6 bases and J by 3 bases, leaving 21 bases between them. The germline V gene encodes CDR1 MNHEY and CDR2 SMNVEV (reference sequence). The CDR3 runs to 17 residues. This CDR3 reads CASSLGPPGRINQPQHF. For the CDR3, the DNA is TGTGCCAGCAGCTTAGGTCCCCCTGGACGGATCAATCAGCCCCAGCATTTT.

Comment on this clonotype: The conserved final phenylalanine or tryptophan is absent from the CDR3, which likely points to a read error. CDR3 residues: CASSYPGPNTEAFY. CDR3 DNA: TGCGCCAGCAGCTACCCAGGCCCAAACACTGAAGCTTTCTAT. This chain uses TRBV5-1 with TRBJ1-1; D is uncertain. The CDR3 runs 14 residues. Per germline, CDR1 SGHRS and CDR2 YFSETQ. The V gene lost 3 bases and the J gene lost 2 bases, with 11 bases spanning the gap.

In its sample, this clonotype was seen many times. The V gene is TRBV7-3, the J gene TRBJ2-3, with D perhaps matching TRBD2 (5 bases). Per germline, CDR1 SGHTA and CDR2 FQGTGA. V lost 3 bases to trimming and J lost 4 bases, with 11 bases between them. The CDR3 runs to 14 residues. The CDR3 protein is CASSFFEGSDTQYF. The DNA of the CDR3 is TGTGCCAGCAGCTTTTTTGAGGGATCAGATACGCAGTATTTT.

At least ten counts were recorded for this clonotype. The V and J genes are TRBV11-2 and TRBJ1-1; 10 bases align to TRBD1. Germline lookup yields CDR1 SGHAT and CDR2 FQNNGV. The V gene end was trimmed by 5 bases and the J gene end by 0 bases; junction bases not matched to a gene: 21. CDR3 length equals 21 residues. The CDR3 loop reads CASSKGGWTGGFIPMNTEAFF. CDR3 nucleotides: TGTGCCAGCAGCAAGGGGGGGTGGACAGGGGGATTTATCCCCATGAACACTGAAGCTTTCTTT.

There are a few counts of this clonotype. This CDR3 reads CASSFLAGVNIQYF. CDR3 nucleotides: TGTGCCAGCAGTTTTCTGGCAGGAGTAAACATTCAGTACTTC. The V and J genes are TRBV28 and TRBJ2-4; no reliable D call. This CDR3 spans 14 amino acids. V dropped 3 bases and J dropped 6 bases, with 12 bases sitting between them. The germline V gene encodes CDR1 MDHEN and CDR2 SYDVKM.

This clonotype was seen many times. The V call is TRBV2, the J call TRBJ1-2, with 9 bases aligning to TRBD1. The CDR3 has 17 residues. Germline values: CDR1 SNHLY, CDR2 FYNNEI. V shed 5 bases, J shed 4 bases, and the junction held 14 bases outside the gene matches. The CDR3: CASSSWDRAPKAYGYTF. CDR3 coding DNA: TGTGCCAGCAGTTCTTGGGACAGGGCCCCTAAGGCCTATGGCTACACCTTC.

This clonotype was seen a handful of times. The chain links TRBV19 to TRBJ1-1; perhaps TRBD1 as D (6 bases). Trimming cost V 6 bases and J 7 bases, with 9 bases left between them. CDR1 LNHDA and CDR2 SQIVND come from the germline V gene (reference sequence). CDR3 size: 11 residues. The CDR3 coding sequence is TGTGCCAGTAGACAGGGTATTGAAGCTTTCTTT. Protein: CASRQGIEAFF.

At least ten counts were recorded for this clonotype. The J gene is TRBJ2-1, the V gene TRBV3-1, with D tentatively TRBD1 or TRBD2 (5 bases each). Germline V gene lookup returns CDR1 LGHDT and CDR2 YNNKEL (reference sequence). V lost 0 bases and J lost 2, with 8 bases in between. CDR3 length: 15 residues. The CDR3 DNA reads as TGTGCCAGCAGCCAAGATTCGGGGCCCTACAATGAGCAGTTCTTC. It translates to CASSQDSGPYNEQFF.

This clonotype has a count of ten or more. The chain carries TRBV11-1 and TRBJ2-1; a weak D match, TRBD1 (5 bases). Trimming took off 1 base at V and 11 bases at J, with 15 bases between the two ends. Looked up from germline, CDR1 is SGHAT and CDR2 is FQDESV (reference sequence). The CDR3 spans 14 residues. This CDR3 reads CASSLDADKTQQFF. CDR3 nucleotides: TGTGCCAGCAGCTTAGATGCGGACAAGACCCAGCAGTTCTTC.